This T cell receptor beta chain was sequenced for a study of T-cell reconstitution after alpha-beta-depleted transplantation in children. Whole-study findings and limits: As was reported, about two months after transplant, alpha-beta T cells came from several hundred expanded graft clones. Day-60 TCRbeta diversity that was high in some patients was derived from surviving recipient T cells and thymic progenitors. The main origin of T-cell counts and diversity one year after transplant was newly produced T cells.

This clonotype was detected only a few times. Its antigen is undetermined. Preparing the TCRbeta library involved the use of unique molecular identifiers. MiXCR was run by TCRdb on the PCR reads, yielding one entry per CDR3 protein. The repertoire has approximately 800,000 distinct CDR3 sequences, about 15% of them found once; the top ten carry 5%. The CDR3 covers 16 residues. The source was PBMCs, mostly from graft donor cells, collected 360 days after TCRalphabeta/CD19-depleted stem cell transplant. The chain has TRBV21-1 and TRBJ2-7; whether TRBD1, the table's D call, matches the DNA was not checked. TRBV21-1 is listed as a pseudogene. This TCR was sampled from a male patient aged 10 to 17 who had a stem cell transplant for acute lymphoblastic leukemia, so the T cells may come from the graft donor. The CDR3 coding sequence is TGTGCCAGCAGCTTCCGACAGGGGACCCCGTCCTACGAGCAGTACTTC. Translation gives CASSFRQGTPSYEQYF.